The next 14 T cell receptor beta chains were all read from a single sample in a study of cytomegalovirus exposure and HLA in healthy donors. The PCR employed 60 Vbeta primers together with 13 Jbeta primers. Libraries were prepared by immunoSEQ multiplex PCR; TCRdb keeps only in-frame clonotypes and omits some of them. This sample has 180,000 or so clones, with about 80% found just once. What was sequenced was PBMCs. These receptors were obtained from a man in his forties in good health and CMV-seronegative.

The rearrangement joins TRBV12-2 to TRBJ2-1; TRBD2 is taken as the D call from the table, unchecked against the DNA. TRBV12-2 is termed a pseudogene. The CDR3 is made up of 20 amino acids. CDR3 region: CASLSKGLPKCRGTYNEQFF. CDR3 in DNA: TGTGCAAGTCTGTCAAAGGGACTCCCCAAATGCCGAGGGACCTACAATGAGCAGTTCTTC.

The chain combines TRBV19 with TRBJ2-7; 7 bases line up with TRBD1. There are 13 residues in the CDR3. The ends lost 6 bases at V and 5 bases at J; junction bases unmatched: 7. Germline V gene data show CDR1 as LNHDA and CDR2 as SQIVND (reference sequence). The CDR3 is CASSSDRRDEQYF. The CDR3 nucleotides are TGTGCCAGTAGCTCGGACAGGCGAGACGAGCAGTACTTC.

The chain links TRBV4-3 to TRBJ1-2, with D possibly being TRBD1 (6 bases). The V end lost 0 bases, the J end lost 2 bases, and 10 bases lay between the germline ends. Germline V gene lookup returns CDR1 LGHNA and CDR2 YSLEER. This CDR3 region has 15 residues. In DNA, the CDR3 is TGCGCCAGCAGCCAAGAGACAGGAACCAACTATGGCTACACCTTC. This gives the protein CASSQETGTNYGYTF.

This clone was seen once. V usage is TRBV11-3 and J usage is TRBJ2-2; a possible D gene is TRBD2 (5 bases). CDR3 length equals 15 residues. CDR1 SGHNT and CDR2 YENEEA come from the germline V gene. V dropped 3 bases and J dropped 4 bases, with 12 bases sitting between them. The CDR3 nucleotides read TGTGCCAGCAGCTTGGTGAGGGCCGGCACCGGGGAGCTGTTTTTT. Translated: CASSLVRAGTGELFF.

This clone was found a few times. The chain has TRBV19 and TRBJ2-3; 8 positions agree with TRBD2. Trimming at V came to 5 bases and at J to 5 bases, leaving 6 bases not matched to a gene. Germline CDR1 LNHDA, CDR2 SQIVND (reference sequence). This CDR3 is built from 14 residues. The CDR3 DNA sequence: TGTGCCAGTAGTTGGCGGGGGGCAGGAGATACGCAGTATTTT. This codes for CASSWRGAGDTQYF.

V gene TRBV6-4 combines with J gene TRBJ2-6, with D possibly TRBD2 on 6 matching bases. The germline V gene has CDR1 MRHNA and CDR2 SNTAGT. The CDR3 runs 11 residues. V was clipped by 2 bases and J by 15 bases, with 8 bases between them. The CDR3 DNA reads as TGTGCCAGCAGTGACGGAGGGGCCCTGACTTTC. The encoded protein is CASSDGGALTF.

V is TRBV28 and J is TRBJ1-1; D is unresolved. Germline CDR1 reads MDHEN; CDR2 reads SYDVKM. The CDR3 covers 13 residues. Trimming pared 3 bases from V and 1 base from J, leaving 6 bases between. The CDR3: CASSLASNTEAFF. The CDR3 region has the DNA TGTGCCAGCAGTTTGGCCTCGAACACTGAAGCTTTCTTT.

This clone was observed once. This chain links TRBV10-3 with TRBJ2-2, with 9 bases that match TRBD1. The ends lost 3 bases at V and 4 bases at J; junction bases unmatched: 6. CDR1 ENHRY and CDR2 SYGVKD come from the germline V gene. The CDR3 runs to 16 residues. For the CDR3, the DNA is TGTGCCATCAGTGACCCGGGACAGGGATTCACCGGGGAGCTGTTTTTT. Encoded protein: CAISDPGQGFTGELFF.

The V and J genes are TRBV11-2 and TRBJ2-5, with 7 bases fitting TRBD2. CDR3 length equals 15 residues. The ends lost 5 bases at V and 7 bases at J; junction bases unmatched: 13. Germline CDR1 SGHAT, CDR2 FQNNGV. Here the CDR3 reads CASSPPGAGGGTQYF. The CDR3 DNA follows: TGTGCCAGCAGCCCCCCTGGAGCGGGCGGGGGGACCCAGTACTTC.

The rearrangement links TRBV9 to TRBJ2-1, with 12 nucleotides matching TRBD2. The CDR3 totals 16 residues. With V trimmed by 4 bases and J by 2 bases, 4 bases remained unmatched. Germline V gives CDR1 SGDLS, CDR2 YYNGEE. CDR3 coding DNA: TGTGCCAGCAGCCTCCGACTAGCGGGGGCCTACAATGAGCAGTTCTTC. Its translation: CASSLRLAGAYNEQFF. Full variable domain (outside the CDR3, taken from reference TRBV9 and TRBJ2-1): DSGVTQTPKHLITATGQRVTLRCSPRSGDLSVYWYQQSLDQGLQFLIQYYNGEERAKGNILERFSAQQFPDLHSELNLSSLELGDSALYFCASSLRLAGAYNEQFFGPGTRLTVL.

The chain carries TRBV10-3 and TRBJ1-1; 8 bases map to TRBD1. CDR1 and CDR2 (germline): ENHRY, SYGVKD. V lost 10 bases and J lost 1; bases outside the gene matches: 5. The CDR3 runs 13 residues. CDR3 region: CATSGQANTEAFF. As DNA, the CDR3 is TGTGCCACCTCGGGACAGGCGAACACTGAAGCTTTCTTT.

The chain links TRBV7-9 to TRBJ2-3; D might be TRBD2 (6 bases). The CDR3 totals 14 residues. The V and J ends lost 4 bases and 9 bases respectively, with 17 bases between them. Germline V lookup: CDR1 SEHNR, CDR2 FQNEAQ (reference sequence). The CDR3 coding sequence is TGTGCCAGCAGCTCCACCCGGGAGCTGGGGACGCAGTATTTT. Its protein product is CASSSTRELGTQYF.

The gene calls are TRBV19 and TRBJ1-1; D not certain. The CDR3 is 13 amino acids. V was cut by 7 bases and J by 1 base, with 10 bases left in between. Looked up from germline, CDR1 is LNHDA and CDR2 is SQIVND (reference sequence). CDR3 sequence: CASKFAGNTEAFF. The CDR3 DNA follows: TGTGCCAGTAAGTTCGCGGGGAACACTGAAGCTTTCTTT. The variable domain in full, completed from reference TRBV19 and TRBJ1-1, reads DGGITQSPKYLFRKEGQNVTLSCEQNLNHDAMYWYRQDPGQGLRLIYYSQIVNDFQKGDIAEGYSVSREKKESFPLTVTSAQKNPTAFYLCASKFAGNTEAFFGQGTRLTVV.

V is TRBV28 and J is TRBJ2-1, with no clear D. Germline assignment: CDR1 MDHEN and CDR2 SYDVKM. This CDR3 is built from 11 residues. Trimming took 5 bases from V and 10 from J, leaving 9 bases between them. The CDR3 DNA sequence: TGTGCCAGCAGTATAGCAGCCGAGCAGTTCTTC. It translates to CASSIAAEQFF.